The 5 T cell receptor beta chains listed next were all sequenced from one sample in a study of T-cell memory formation after mild COVID-19. TCRdb reanalysed the 5' RACE reads using MiXCR and keeps one entry per CDR3 protein. The data contain around 450,000 distinct CDR3 sequences, roughly a quarter of them singletons. Input material: PBMCs or a T cell subset sorted from them (not recorded which). These receptors all stem from an adult woman who had mild COVID-19 (a few samples of this study predate the infection). Cell type and time point are not known.

V is TRBV7-6 and J is TRBJ2-3; tentative D call: TRBD2 (6 bases). The length of the CDR3 is 17 residues. Trimming left V 2 bases short and J 6 bases short, with 21 bases between. Looked up from germline, CDR1 is SGHVS and CDR2 is FNYEAQ. For the CDR3, the DNA is TGTGCCAGCAGCTTATCCCCGAGGAGGGGTTCTTGGGATACGCAGTATTTT. Protein: CASSLSPRRGSWDTQYF.

This clonotype was observed a few times. In DNA, the CDR3 is TGTGCCAGCAGTTTCCGAACCGGAGGTGAAAAACTGTTTTTT. It yields the protein CASSFRTGGEKLFF. The chain links TRBV12-3 or TRBV12-4 to TRBJ1-4, with D uncertain. CDR3 size: 14 residues. V lost 3 bases and J 7 bases, leaving 12 bases between the germline ends.

The V and J genes are TRBV5-6 and TRBJ2-7; D unresolved. Germline V CDR1 and CDR2: SGHDT, YYEEEE. V lost 0 bases and J lost 4, with 17 bases in between. There are 16 residues in the CDR3. The CDR3 DNA sequence: TGTGCCAGCAGCTTGGCCCAGCGTACGTTTTTGTACGAGCAGTACTTC. Its translation is CASSLAQRTFLYEQYF.

Only a few counts were recorded for this clonotype. The rearrangement links TRBV25-1 to TRBJ2-7; TRBD2 matches at 10 bases. The length of the CDR3 is 14 residues. Germline assignment: CDR1 MGHDK and CDR2 SYGVNS. The junction had 1 base not matched to a gene; V was cut back by 5 bases and J by 0 bases. The CDR3 protein is CASSTSGDSYEQYF. The CDR3 nucleotides read TGTGCCAGCAGTACTAGCGGGGACTCCTACGAGCAGTACTTC.

The chain couples TRBV2 to TRBJ2-5; D is possibly TRBD1 or TRBD2 (5 bases each). V lost 9 bases and J lost 5, with 13 bases in between. The germline gives CDR1 SNHLY, CDR2 FYNNEI. This CDR3 comprises 12 residues. The CDR3 is CARAGTRETQYF. Written as DNA, the CDR3 is TGTGCCAGAGCCGGGACCAGGGAGACCCAGTACTTC.